This TCR beta chain was profiled in a study of OX40 agonist ivuxolimab in advanced cancers. Profiling relied on immunoSEQ multiplex PCR, and the TCRdb table lists in-frame clones only, not all of them. The sample lists 35,000 to 45,000 clones; approximately 86% were seen once. The material sequenced was CD4+ or CD8+ T cells sorted from blood, taken in a trial of the OX40 agonist ivuxolimab. The clonotype originates from an adult with an advanced solid tumor such as melanoma, head and neck, liver or kidney cancer.

This CDR3 is CASSLVQGGADGYTF. Written as DNA, the CDR3 is TGTGCCAGCAGCTTGGTTCAGGGAGGGGCTGATGGCTACACCTTC. V is TRBV5-5 and J is TRBJ1-2, with D possibly matching TRBD1 (5 bases). Trimming pared 0 bases from V and 6 bases from J, leaving 15 bases between. The CDR3 extends over 15 amino acids. Germline V gene sequence: CDR1 SGHKS, CDR2 YYEKEE (reference sequence).